This is a list of T cell receptor beta chains from one sample in a study of blood T cell repertoires in COVID-19. Measured with immunoSEQ multiplex PCR; TCRdb has only the in-frame clones, and not every one. This sample yields about 200,000 clones, of which around three quarters are seen a single time; about 5.5% belongs to the top ten. The sample consisted of peripheral blood. The receptor set was obtained from a woman in her 70s with acute or convalescent COVID-19. CDR3s include the opening cysteine and the closing phenylalanine or tryptophan. The D gene is left open where the match is weak. Size is stated for part of the rows, as once, few or many counts, or as a class when the clone is expanded.

.	TRBJ1-6	TRBV27	.	TGTGCCAGCAGTCTCTTAAATTCACCCCTCCACTTT	CASSLLNSPLHF
TRBD2	TRBJ2-7	TRBV5-1	.	TGCGCCAGCAGCTACAGGACTAGCGGGAGGGCCGGAGAGCAGTACTTC	CASSYRTSGRAGEQYF
.	TRBJ2-3	TRBV24-1	.	TGTGCCACCAGTGCCCCGGCAGGGCTAGTCAGCGCAGATACGCAGTATTTT	CATSAPAGLVSADTQYF
TRBD1	TRBJ2-3	TRBV12-5	.	TGTGCTAGTGGTCTGGACAGGGGTTACGCAGATACGCAGTATTTT	CASGLDRGYADTQYF
.	TRBJ2-2	TRBV27	.	TGTGCCAGCAGTTTGTGGAGCACCGGGGAGCTGTTTTTT	CASSLWSTGELFF
TRBD2	TRBJ2-3	TRBV11-2	.	TGTGCCAGCAGCTTAAGCGGGACCAGCACAGATACGCAGTATTTT	CASSLSGTSTDTQYF
.	TRBJ1-1	TRBV7-9	.	TGTGCCAGCAGCCCAACAAGGGGTGGATACACTGAAGCTTTCTTT	CASSPTRGGYTEAFF
TRBD1	TRBJ2-2	TRBV28	.	TGTGCCAGCAGTCGGGGAACAGGGGGCACCGGGGAGCTGTTTTTT	CASSRGTGGTGELFF
TRBD1	TRBJ1-2	TRBV15	.	TGTGCCACCAGCAGAGGGACAGGGAATAACTATGGCTACACCTTC	CATSRGTGNNYGYTF
TRBD2	TRBJ2-3	TRBV15	.	TGTGCCACCAGCAGAGGGGACTACACAGATACGCAGTATTTT	CATSRGDYTDTQYF
.	TRBJ1-5	TRBV30	.	TGTGCCTGGAGTTCGAGGGGCAATCAGCCCCAGCATTTT	CAWSSRGNQPQHF
TRBD2	TRBJ2-7	TRBV14	.	TGTGCCAGCAGCCAAGATGGGATGAGCGGGAGGGCAAACGAGCAGTACTTC	CASSQDGMSGRANEQYF
.	TRBJ2-7	TRBV24-1	.	TGTGCCACCAGTGATGGGACTTTGGGGCAGTACTTC	CATSDGTLGQYF
TRBD1	TRBJ1-4	TRBV6-5	many	TGTGCCAGCAACACGGACAGGAGAAATGAAAAACTGTTTTTT	CASNTDRRNEKLFF
TRBD1	TRBJ2-3	TRBV5-1	.	TGCGCCAGCAGCTTTACAGGGGGCACAGATACGCAGTATTTT	CASSFTGGTDTQYF
.	TRBJ2-1	TRBV10-3	.	TGTGCCACCTGGCGAGTAGGGGACAATGAGCAGTTCTTC	CATWRVGDNEQFF
.	TRBJ1-2	TRBV6-5	.	TGTGCCAGCAGTTACTCGGAGGGGCAAGGCTACACCTTC	CASSYSEGQGYTF
TRBD1	TRBJ2-1	TRBV27	.	TGTGCCAGCAGTACCTGGGACAGGACCTACAATGAGCAGTTCTTC	CASSTWDRTYNEQFF
.	TRBJ2-2	TRBV10-1	medium-sized	TGCGCCAGCAGTGAGGGGGGCAGACGACTTTACAACACCGGGGAGCTGTTTTTT	CASSEGGRRLYNTGELFF
TRBD1	TRBJ2-7	TRBV6-1	.	TGTGCCAGCAGTGCGCGCTCCGGGACAGGGCCCTACGAGCAGTACTTC	CASSARSGTGPYEQYF
TRBD2	TRBJ2-2	TRBV30	.	TGTGCCTGGAGTGTACATGTCTTTGGGCGGGAGGGGAACACCGGGGAGCTGTTTTTT	CAWSVHVFGREGNTGELFF
.	TRBJ1-3	TRBV7-9	.	TGTGCCAGCAGCTCCGTTCTTATCTCTGGAAACACCATATATTTT	CASSSVLISGNTIYF
TRBD2	TRBJ2-7	TRBV2	once	TGTGCCAGCATTAAAGAGGTAGCGGGATTCTACGAGCAGTACTTC	CASIKEVAGFYEQYF
TRBD1	TRBJ2-1	TRBV6-4	.	TGTGCCAGCAGTGATCAGGACAGGGGGCACGATGAGCAGTTCTTC	CASSDQDRGHDEQFF
.	TRBJ1-4	TRBV19	.	TGTGCCAGTAGTGCCGGGGGGCGCGAAAAACTGTTTTTT	CASSAGGREKLFF
TRBD1	TRBJ1-4	TRBV29-1	few	TGCAGTGGGACAGAAAGTAATGAAAAACTGTTTTTT	CSGTESNEKLFF
TRBD1	TRBJ1-1	TRBV2	.	TGTGCCAGCGGGACAGATATTAACACTGAAGCTTTCTTT	CASGTDINTEAFF
.	TRBJ2-1	TRBV10-1	.	TGCGCCAATACCGGGACAGGGGGCCAGCGTCTAGCGGGAGGGAATAGGGTTTACAATGAGCAGTTCTTC	CANTGTGGQRLAGGNRVYNEQFF
.	TRBJ2-7	TRBV7-2	once	TGTGCCAGCAGCCGCAATAGCGGCTACGAGCAGTACTTC	CASSRNSGYEQYF
TRBD2	TRBJ2-2	TRBV9	.	TGTGCCAGCAGCGTCGGGACTACAAACACCGGGGAGCTGTTTTTT	CASSVGTTNTGELFF
TRBD2	TRBJ2-5	TRBV10-3	.	TGTGCCTCAGGCCTAGCGGGGGAAGAGACCCAGTACTTC	CASGLAGEETQYF
TRBD1	TRBJ2-1	TRBV2	few	TGTGCCAGCAACCTTGACAGGGGGCAGTTCTTC	CASNLDRGQFF
.	TRBJ2-5	TRBV3-1/TRBV3-2	.	TGTGCCAGCAGCCAAGAAAGTTGGCGACCGGGTTTCCAGTACTTC	CASSQESWRPGFQYF
TRBD2	TRBJ2-7	TRBV27	.	TGTGCCAGCAGGCCTAGCGGGGGCTCCTACGAGCAGTACTTC	CASRPSGGSYEQYF
.	TRBJ2-2	TRBV10-3	.	TGTGCCATCAGTGGAATCGGGAACCCCACCGGGGAGCTGTTTTTT	CAISGIGNPTGELFF
.	TRBJ2-1	TRBV6-1	.	TGTGCCAGCAGAGAAAGGACAGCTAGGCCAGAGCAGTTCTTC	CASRERTARPEQFF
.	TRBJ1-2	TRBV3-1/TRBV3-2	few	TGTGCCAGCAGCCAAGATGGCTCCTATGGCTACACCTTC	CASSQDGSYGYTF
TRBD2	TRBJ2-5	TRBV3-1/TRBV3-2	.	TGTGCCAGCAGCCAAGATAGAAGCGGGAGGGATGAGACCCAGTACTTC	CASSQDRSGRDETQYF
TRBD1	TRBJ2-1	TRBV24-1	.	TGTGCCACCAGTGCAACCGGGACAGCCTACAATGAGCAGTTCTTC	CATSATGTAYNEQFF
.	TRBJ2-7	TRBV3-1/TRBV3-2	.	TGTGCCAGCAGCCAAGGAGATACCTACGAGCAGTACTTC	CASSQGDTYEQYF
.	TRBJ1-5	TRBV2	.	TGTGCCAGCAGTGAAGCGCGACAACGGGATGGTCAGCCCCAGCATTTT	CASSEARQRDGQPQHF
.	TRBJ2-2	TRBV3-1/TRBV3-2	.	TGTGCCAGCAGCCAAGAAAGGGGGAACACCGGGGAGCTGTTTTTT	CASSQERGNTGELFF
TRBD1	TRBJ1-5	TRBV27	.	TGTGCCAGCAGTTTCTCGGGACAGGGCAATCAGCCCCAGCATTTT	CASSFSGQGNQPQHF
.	TRBJ2-7	TRBV24-1	few	TGTGCCACCAGTGATTTGTCGGCCGGAGACGAGCAGTACTTC	CATSDLSAGDEQYF
TRBD2	TRBJ2-3	TRBV18	.	TGTGCCAGTCCTATCACCGGAGGGAGGGCCACAGATACGCAGTATTTT	CASPITGGRATDTQYF